These 27 T cell receptor beta chains came from one sample sequenced in a study of shared clonotypes between healthy human individuals. The repertoire was sequenced with immunoSEQ multiplex PCR; TCRdb's copy has only in-frame clones and lacks some. The sample has about 2.3 million clones, around 90% seen once. The sample was naive CD4+ T cells from PBMCs. The subset is: CD45RA+ positively selected. All receptors derive from a man aged 18 to 30 in good health. Some clones in this sample may be carry-over from other donors' samples.

The genes are TRBV21-1 and TRBJ1-5. TRBV21-1 is deemed a pseudogene. The length of the CDR3 is 14 residues. CDR3 bases: TGTGCCAGCAGCCACTTCGGGGATCGGCAGCCCCAGCATTTT. Translation gives CASSHFGDRQPQHF.

In this sample, this clone turned up once. The gene calls are TRBV2 and TRBJ2-1; 8 positions agree with TRBD2. The V gene end was trimmed by 0 bases and the J gene end by 4 bases; junction bases not matched to a gene: 8. CDR1 and CDR2 (germline): SNHLY, FYNNEI. The CDR3 spans 17 residues. DNA for the CDR3: TGTGCCAGCAGTGAAGCAAAGCTAGCGGGTGCATACAATGAGCAGTTCTTC. Translating it yields CASSEAKLAGAYNEQFF.

The chain recombines TRBV28 with TRBJ2-7; D perhaps matches TRBD1 (7 bases). Germline V lookup: CDR1 MDHEN, CDR2 SYDVKM. With 9 bases removed from V and 2 bases from J, the gap between germline ends came to 14 bases. The CDR3 length is 13 residues. The CDR3 reads CASRGTAAYEQYF. As DNA, the CDR3 is TGTGCCAGTCGGGGGACAGCAGCCTACGAGCAGTACTTC.

This clone was observed a single time. V is TRBV27 and J is TRBJ1-2, with TRBD1 identical over 12 bases. The CDR3 covers 15 residues. The J segment lost 4 bases and the V segment lost 8 bases, leaving 8 bases of the junction unmatched. The germline V gene has CDR1 MNHEY and CDR2 SMNVEV (reference sequence). CDR3 in DNA: TGTGCCAGCTGGGACAGGGGGCGTTCATTCTATGGCTACACCTTC. This translates into CASWDRGRSFYGYTF.

The CDR3 loop is CASSIDLRTVNTGELFF. As DNA, the CDR3 is TGTGCCAGTAGTATAGATTTAAGGACGGTAAACACCGGGGAGCTGTTTTTT. This rearrangement joins TRBV19 to TRBJ2-2; D gene uncertain. The CDR3 covers 17 residues. The germline CDR1 and CDR2 sequences are LNHDA and SQIVND (reference sequence). V shed 0 bases and J shed 2 bases, with 13 bases lying between them.

V and J are TRBV7-9 and TRBJ1-3; the D is unclear. CDR1 is SEHNR and CDR2 is FQNEAQ in the germline V gene (reference sequence). The CDR3 loop spans 18 amino acids. V lost 6 bases to trimming and J lost 0 bases, with 21 bases between them. The CDR3 sequence: CASSFTPSRNFSGNTIYF. The CDR3 nucleotides are TGTGCCAGCAGTTTCACTCCTTCCAGGAACTTCTCTGGAAACACCATATATTTT.

This clone is a singleton in its sample. The gene calls are TRBV5-1 and TRBJ2-5; the D call may be TRBD1 or TRBD2 (6 bases each). The CDR3 covers 15 residues. V gave up 2 bases and J gave up 2 bases, with 13 bases separating them. In germline, CDR1 is SGHRS, CDR2 YFSETQ. The CDR3 loop reads CASSFLTGTQETQYF. CDR3 DNA sequence: TGCGCCAGCAGCTTTCTAACAGGGACTCAAGAGACCCAGTACTTC.

This sequence joins TRBV30 and TRBJ1-3; perhaps TRBD1 as D (5 bases). The CDR3 consists of 16 residues. From germline, CDR1 is GTSNPN and CDR2 SVGIG (reference sequence). Between the trimmed V and J ends, which lost 4 bases and 1 base, there was a span of 17 bases. CDR3 sequence: CAWTRAGSASGNTIYF. CDR3 nucleotide sequence: TGTGCCTGGACCAGGGCCGGGTCCGCTTCTGGAAACACCATATATTTT.

The chain recombines TRBV19 with TRBJ1-2; D perhaps matches TRBD1 (5 bases). V lost 7 bases and J lost 4, with 13 bases in between. Germline CDR1 LNHDA, CDR2 SQIVND (reference sequence). The CDR3 spans 13 residues. CDR3 nucleotides: TGTGCCAGTAACACTGAGGGACCCTATGGCTACACCTTC. Protein product: CASNTEGPYGYTF.

On this clone itself: Other DNA sequences in this specimen translate into the identical CDR3. CDR3: CASSAEETQYF. The CDR3 region has the DNA TGTGCCAGTAGTGCCGAAGAGACCCAGTACTTC. The V gene is TRBV19, the J gene TRBJ2-5; D unresolved. The V end was cut by 5 bases, the J end by 3 bases, with 4 bases between. Germline assignment: CDR1 LNHDA and CDR2 SQIVND (reference sequence). The CDR3 length is 11 residues.

This chain uses TRBV12-1 with TRBJ1-3. TRBV12-1 is a pseudogene. The CDR3 is made up of 19 amino acids. The CDR3 here is CASSFRGLRIPSSGNTIYF. The CDR3 nucleotides read TGTGCCAGCAGCTTTCGAGGGCTCAGAATCCCGAGCTCTGGAAACACCATATATTTT.

V and J are TRBV5-1 and TRBJ2-2; D remains ambiguous. Trimming stripped 3 bases from V and 2 bases from J, with 11 bases between. Germline V gene data show CDR1 as SGHRS and CDR2 as YFSETQ. The CDR3 spans 15 residues. The CDR3 DNA reads TGCGCCAGCAGCTCGCAGCCAACAAACACCGGGGAGCTGTTTTTT. This translates into CASSSQPTNTGELFF.

A note on this clone: Other DNA sequences of this sample code for an identical CDR3. V usage is TRBV5-1 and J usage is TRBJ2-7; D is uncertain. The CDR3 sequence is 14 residues long. CDR1 SGHRS and CDR2 YFSETQ come from the germline V gene. V was shortened by 0 bases and J by 2 bases, with 9 bases between the two germline ends. CDR3 sequence: CASSLGDTTYEQYF. DNA for the CDR3: TGCGCCAGCAGCTTGGGTGACACTACCTACGAGCAGTACTTC.

In this sample, this clone turned up once. The V gene is TRBV28, the J gene TRBJ1-4, with D possibly TRBD1 on 5 matching bases. This CDR3 is 14 amino acids long. Trimming pared 2 bases from V and 6 bases from J, leaving 10 bases between. The V gene's germline CDR1 is MDHEN and CDR2 SYDVKM. CDR3 sequence reads: CASSLGTRYEKLFF. CDR3 sequence (DNA): TGTGCCAGCAGTTTAGGGACTCGCTATGAAAAACTGTTTTTT.

This chain links TRBV7-9 with TRBJ2-7; 7 nucleotides line up with TRBD2. Germline CDR1 is SEHNR and CDR2 is FQNEAQ (reference sequence). The CDR3 extends over 16 amino acids. With V trimmed by 5 bases and J by 3 bases, 13 bases remained unmatched. In DNA form, the CDR3 reads TGTGCCAGCAGCAAATCGTCCGGGACTAACTTCTACGAGCAGTACTTC. Its translation is CASSKSSGTNFYEQYF.

This clone was seen only once. This CDR3 reads CASSLGTSRPDTQYF. The CDR3 DNA sequence: TGTGCCAGCAGCTTGGGGACCTCCCGACCAGATACGCAGTATTTT. V usage is TRBV5-6 and J usage is TRBJ2-3; D is undetermined. V shed 0 bases and J shed 4 bases, with 12 bases lying between them. CDR1 is SGHDT and CDR2 is YYEEEE in the germline V gene. The CDR3 is 15 residues long.

Worth noting for this clone: Additional DNA sequences in this sample encode the identical CDR3. The CDR3, as DNA: TGTGCCAGCAGAGCGCAAGAGACCCAGTACTTC. It translates to CASRAQETQYF. V usage is TRBV28 and J usage is TRBJ2-5; no clear D. CDR1 is MDHEN and CDR2 is SYDVKM in the germline V gene. V was shortened by 6 bases and J by 2 bases, with 4 bases between the two germline ends. The CDR3 sequence is 11 residues long.

The chain joins TRBV5-8 to TRBJ1-4; D unresolved. Germline V gene sequence: CDR1 SGHTS, CDR2 YDEGEE. There are 16 residues in the CDR3. V was pared by 1 base and J by 4 bases, with 14 bases between. The CDR3 loop is CASSLSPLARNEKLFF. CDR3 DNA: TGTGCCAGCAGCTTGAGCCCCCTTGCCCGTAATGAAAAACTGTTTTTT. Full variable domain (remainder filled in from reference TRBV5-8 and TRBJ1-4): EAGVTQSPTHLIKTRGQQATLRCSPISGHTSVYWYQQALGLGLQFLLWYDEGEERNRGNFPPRFSGRQFPNYSSELNVNALELEDSALYLCASSLSPLARNEKLFFGSGTQLSVL.

CDR3 in amino acids: CATLGGGNLFF. Written as DNA, the CDR3 is TGTGCCACCCTCGGGGGTGGAAATTTGTTTTTT. The V gene is TRBV15, the J gene TRBJ1-4, with a weak D call TRBD1 (5 bases). V shed 8 bases and J shed 15 bases, with 16 bases lying between them. The CDR3 totals 11 residues. Germline V gene data show CDR1 as LNHNV and CDR2 as YYDKDF (reference sequence). The whole variable domain, filled in from reference TRBV15 and TRBJ1-4, reads DAMVIQNPRYQVTQFGKPVTLSCSQTLNHNVMYWYQQKSSQAPKLLFHYYDKDFNNEADTPDNFQSRRPNTSFCFLDIRSPGLGDTAMYLCATLGGGNLFFGSGTQLSVL.

The J gene is TRBJ2-5, the V gene TRBV5-4; TRBD2 agrees at 11 bases. Germline-derived CDR1 and CDR2 are SGHNT and YYREEE (reference sequence). This CDR3 has 17 residues. V trimming: 2 bases; J trimming: 0 bases; junction bases outside the gene matches: 6. The CDR3, as DNA: TGTGCCAGCAGCTTTGGGCTAGCGGGAGGATACCAAGAGACCCAGTACTTC. Protein sequence: CASSFGLAGGYQETQYF.

The chain links TRBV13 to TRBJ2-7; perhaps TRBD1 as D (6 bases). Trimming took off 1 base at V and 5 bases at J, with 12 bases between the two ends. CDR3 length: 14 amino acids. Germline loops: CDR1 PRHDT, CDR2 FYEKMQ (reference sequence). The CDR3 loop is CASSLVGRGDEQYF. CDR3 bases: TGTGCCAGCAGCTTAGTTGGCAGGGGCGACGAGCAGTACTTC.

The rearrangement uses TRBV11-3 and TRBJ2-1; possible D gene TRBD1, 5 bases. This CDR3 spans 13 amino acids. Germline V lookup: CDR1 SGHNT, CDR2 YENEEA. Trimming left V 1 base short and J 14 bases short, with 15 bases between. This CDR3 reads CASSLGPGYLEFF. The CDR3 nucleotides are TGTGCCAGCAGCTTAGGTCCAGGGTATTTGGAGTTCTTC. The full variable domain, in which reference TRBV11-3 and TRBJ2-1 provide the parts outside the CDR3, is EAGVVQSPRYKIIEKKQPVAFWCNPISGHNTLYWYLQNLGQGPELLIRYENEEAVDDSQLPKDRFSAERLKGVDSTLKIQPAELGDSAVYLCASSLGPGYLEFFGPGTRLTVL.

This clone occurred once. The rearrangement joins TRBV7-3 to TRBJ2-3, with 7 positions matching TRBD1. The V and J ends lost 5 bases and 3 bases, in that order; junction bases with no gene match: 2. The CDR3 consists of 13 residues. The germline V gene encodes CDR1 SGHTA and CDR2 FQGTGA. This CDR3 is CASSEQGTDTQYF. CDR3 bases: TGTGCCAGCAGCGAACAGGGGACAGATACGCAGTATTTT.

This clone was detected once. CDR3 sequence reads: CASSRGIQTGELFF. Written as DNA, the CDR3 is TGTGCCAGCAGCCGGGGAATTCAAACCGGGGAGCTGTTTTTT. V is TRBV7-2 and J is TRBJ2-2, with a tentative D call TRBD2 (5 bases). This CDR3 contains 14 residues. V dropped 5 bases and J dropped 5 bases, with 12 bases sitting between them. CDR1 is SGHTA, CDR2 FQGNSA, per germline. Complete variable domain (other parts from reference TRBV7-2 and TRBJ2-2): GAGVSQSPSNKVTEKGKDVELRCDPISGHTALYWYRQSLGQGLEFLIYFQGNSAPDKSGLPSDRFSAERTGGSVSTLTIQRTQQEDSAVYLCASSRGIQTGELFFGEGSRLTVL.

The chain recombines TRBV6-1 with TRBJ2-7; 7 bases fit TRBD1. The CDR3 spans 15 residues. Germline CDR1 MNHNS, CDR2 SASEGT. Germline trimming cut 3 bases from V and 0 bases from J; bases unmatched to any gene: 5. The CDR3 loop reads CASSDGTAASYEQYF. The CDR3 DNA reads as TGTGCCAGCAGTGACGGGACAGCAGCCTCCTACGAGCAGTACTTC.

This clone was counted only a few times. This chain connects TRBV6-1 to TRBJ2-7, with D hard to call. V was cut by 1 base and J by 2 bases, with 9 bases left in between. There are 14 residues in the CDR3. CDR1 is MNHNS and CDR2 is SASEGT in the germline V gene. The CDR3 sequence: CASSEVTAAYEQYF. In DNA, the CDR3 is TGTGCCAGCAGTGAAGTAACAGCAGCCTACGAGCAGTACTTC.

The chain combines TRBV10-1 with TRBJ2-1; maybe TRBD2 (12 bases). The V end was cut by 6 bases, the J end by 6 bases, with 39 bases between. The V gene's germline CDR1 is WNHNN and CDR2 SYGVQD (reference sequence). There are 22 residues in the CDR3. The CDR3 region has the DNA TGCGCCAGCAGCCGGACAGGGGGCCAACAGACTAGCGGGAGAGTGCTGGTCAATGAGCAGTTCTTC. Translated: CASSRTGGQQTSGRVLVNEQFF.